The 3 T cell receptor beta chains reported below all come from one sample, sequenced in a study of T cell responses to AZD1222 COVID-19 vaccine. The repertoire was sequenced with immunoSEQ multiplex PCR; TCRdb's copy has only in-frame clones and lacks some. The data contain over 100,000 clones, roughly 90% of them singletons. This specimen was peripheral blood, taken on day 0 of AZD1222 vaccination. The receptors shown here come from an adult in good health.

The V gene is TRBV5-1, the J gene TRBJ2-1; tentative D call: TRBD2 (6 bases). V was shortened by 3 bases and J by 0 bases, with 16 bases between the two germline ends. CDR3 length: 17 amino acids. CDR1 and CDR2 (germline): SGHRS, YFSETQ. In DNA, the CDR3 is TGCGCCAGCAGCTGGGGACTGGCCCTTAGCTCCTACAATGAGCAGTTCTTC. The encoded protein is CASSWGLALSSYNEQFF.

The gene calls are TRBV9 and TRBJ2-1, with no clear D. Between the trimmed V and J ends, which lost 2 bases and 3 bases, there was a span of 9 bases. Germline-derived CDR1 and CDR2 are SGDLS and YYNGEE. CDR3 length: 14 residues. CDR3 protein: CASSVRNDYNEQFF. CDR3 nucleotide sequence: TGTGCCAGCAGCGTCCGGAACGACTACAATGAGCAGTTCTTC.

This sequence joins TRBV5-1 and TRBJ1-2; the D is unclear. V was cut by 2 bases and J by 5 bases, with 16 bases left in between. This CDR3 has 15 residues. The germline gives CDR1 SGHRS, CDR2 YFSETQ. Here the CDR3 reads CASSLFRLTEYGYTF. CDR3 nucleotide sequence: TGCGCCAGCAGCTTATTCCGGTTGACGGAGTATGGCTACACCTTC.